This TCR beta chain derives from a study of PD-L1 blockade in urothelial cancer. Across the study: Starting around 2014, patients were given atezolizumab (1,200 mg intravenously every 3 weeks). Blood was subjected to analysis at 3 weeks (second dose) and 6 weeks following treatment start.

This clone was detected once. Its antigen is not known. A junction boundary mismatches the germline segment, possibly from a read error. From germline, CDR1 is SGHNT and CDR2 YYREEE (reference sequence). CDR3 size: 14 residues. Study-level findings and limits: Blood clones associated with the tumor expanded more at 3 weeks in durable-benefit patients.

Using immunoSEQ multiplex PCR, the repertoire was profiled, and TCRdb retains in-frame clones only, with some absent. The table shows 55,000 to 80,000 clones, with roughly 79% occurring only once. As to time point: pretreatment peripheral blood. Urothelial carcinoma, locally advanced or metastatic, affected the patients. The material was PBMCs, obtained around atezolizumab (anti-PD-L1) treatment. The chain employs TRBV5-4 and TRBJ2-3, with 10 bases aligning to TRBD1. The receptor was derived from a man in his 70s with urothelial cancer. CDR3 coding DNA: TGTGCCAGCAGATTGGACAGGGGGGCAGATACGCAGTATTTT. The encoded protein is CASRLDRGADTQYF.